The text below deals with one T cell receptor beta chain. The germline V gene has CDR1 DFQATT and CDR2 SNEGSKA (reference sequence). The CDR3 extends over 17 amino acids. The V end was cut by 3 bases, the J end by 2 bases, with 19 bases between. The study pooled second doses at about 4 or about 12 weeks. This sample was taken from a study of T cell responses to AZD1222 COVID-19 vaccine. Libraries were prepared by immunoSEQ multiplex PCR; TCRdb keeps only in-frame clonotypes and omits some of them. The data contain 130,000 to 150,000 clones, roughly 91% of them singletons. This TCR was sampled from an adult who received the AZD1222 COVID-19 vaccine. The specimen was peripheral blood, collected 28 days after the second AZD1222 dose. This chain connects TRBV20-1 to TRBJ2-2; no definite D call. Here the CDR3 DNA reads TGCAGTGCTAGTCCCGTGCTAGACTTTTATAACACCGGGGAGCTGTTTTTT. This translates into CSASPVLDFYNTGELFF.